The source of this T cell receptor (beta chain) is a study of identifying expanded T cells in peripheral blood. TCRdb keeps only in-frame clones here, not all; method: immunoSEQ multiplex PCR. Altogether about 86,000 clones are present, around 90% being singletons, with the ten largest covering approximately 5.3%. Findings and limits, study-wide: Differentially abundant clones: around 1.2 between replicates, around 17 at approximately two weeks, less than 25 at four.

As regards this clone: Its target is not known.

Healthy donors had no documented immune events, such as infections, while sampled. Germline lookup yields CDR1 SQVTM and CDR2 ANQGSEA. J lost 3 bases, V lost 6 bases, and 10 bases had no gene match. The CDR3 covers 15 residues. This clonotype was sampled from a person aged 18 to 70 in good health. V and J are TRBV29-1 and TRBJ2-3; 9 nucleotides line up with TRBD2. Source material: blood. DNA of the CDR3: TGCAGCGTCCGGACTAGCGATGGGGGTACAGATACGCAGTATTTT. It codes for CSVRTSDGGTDTQYF.